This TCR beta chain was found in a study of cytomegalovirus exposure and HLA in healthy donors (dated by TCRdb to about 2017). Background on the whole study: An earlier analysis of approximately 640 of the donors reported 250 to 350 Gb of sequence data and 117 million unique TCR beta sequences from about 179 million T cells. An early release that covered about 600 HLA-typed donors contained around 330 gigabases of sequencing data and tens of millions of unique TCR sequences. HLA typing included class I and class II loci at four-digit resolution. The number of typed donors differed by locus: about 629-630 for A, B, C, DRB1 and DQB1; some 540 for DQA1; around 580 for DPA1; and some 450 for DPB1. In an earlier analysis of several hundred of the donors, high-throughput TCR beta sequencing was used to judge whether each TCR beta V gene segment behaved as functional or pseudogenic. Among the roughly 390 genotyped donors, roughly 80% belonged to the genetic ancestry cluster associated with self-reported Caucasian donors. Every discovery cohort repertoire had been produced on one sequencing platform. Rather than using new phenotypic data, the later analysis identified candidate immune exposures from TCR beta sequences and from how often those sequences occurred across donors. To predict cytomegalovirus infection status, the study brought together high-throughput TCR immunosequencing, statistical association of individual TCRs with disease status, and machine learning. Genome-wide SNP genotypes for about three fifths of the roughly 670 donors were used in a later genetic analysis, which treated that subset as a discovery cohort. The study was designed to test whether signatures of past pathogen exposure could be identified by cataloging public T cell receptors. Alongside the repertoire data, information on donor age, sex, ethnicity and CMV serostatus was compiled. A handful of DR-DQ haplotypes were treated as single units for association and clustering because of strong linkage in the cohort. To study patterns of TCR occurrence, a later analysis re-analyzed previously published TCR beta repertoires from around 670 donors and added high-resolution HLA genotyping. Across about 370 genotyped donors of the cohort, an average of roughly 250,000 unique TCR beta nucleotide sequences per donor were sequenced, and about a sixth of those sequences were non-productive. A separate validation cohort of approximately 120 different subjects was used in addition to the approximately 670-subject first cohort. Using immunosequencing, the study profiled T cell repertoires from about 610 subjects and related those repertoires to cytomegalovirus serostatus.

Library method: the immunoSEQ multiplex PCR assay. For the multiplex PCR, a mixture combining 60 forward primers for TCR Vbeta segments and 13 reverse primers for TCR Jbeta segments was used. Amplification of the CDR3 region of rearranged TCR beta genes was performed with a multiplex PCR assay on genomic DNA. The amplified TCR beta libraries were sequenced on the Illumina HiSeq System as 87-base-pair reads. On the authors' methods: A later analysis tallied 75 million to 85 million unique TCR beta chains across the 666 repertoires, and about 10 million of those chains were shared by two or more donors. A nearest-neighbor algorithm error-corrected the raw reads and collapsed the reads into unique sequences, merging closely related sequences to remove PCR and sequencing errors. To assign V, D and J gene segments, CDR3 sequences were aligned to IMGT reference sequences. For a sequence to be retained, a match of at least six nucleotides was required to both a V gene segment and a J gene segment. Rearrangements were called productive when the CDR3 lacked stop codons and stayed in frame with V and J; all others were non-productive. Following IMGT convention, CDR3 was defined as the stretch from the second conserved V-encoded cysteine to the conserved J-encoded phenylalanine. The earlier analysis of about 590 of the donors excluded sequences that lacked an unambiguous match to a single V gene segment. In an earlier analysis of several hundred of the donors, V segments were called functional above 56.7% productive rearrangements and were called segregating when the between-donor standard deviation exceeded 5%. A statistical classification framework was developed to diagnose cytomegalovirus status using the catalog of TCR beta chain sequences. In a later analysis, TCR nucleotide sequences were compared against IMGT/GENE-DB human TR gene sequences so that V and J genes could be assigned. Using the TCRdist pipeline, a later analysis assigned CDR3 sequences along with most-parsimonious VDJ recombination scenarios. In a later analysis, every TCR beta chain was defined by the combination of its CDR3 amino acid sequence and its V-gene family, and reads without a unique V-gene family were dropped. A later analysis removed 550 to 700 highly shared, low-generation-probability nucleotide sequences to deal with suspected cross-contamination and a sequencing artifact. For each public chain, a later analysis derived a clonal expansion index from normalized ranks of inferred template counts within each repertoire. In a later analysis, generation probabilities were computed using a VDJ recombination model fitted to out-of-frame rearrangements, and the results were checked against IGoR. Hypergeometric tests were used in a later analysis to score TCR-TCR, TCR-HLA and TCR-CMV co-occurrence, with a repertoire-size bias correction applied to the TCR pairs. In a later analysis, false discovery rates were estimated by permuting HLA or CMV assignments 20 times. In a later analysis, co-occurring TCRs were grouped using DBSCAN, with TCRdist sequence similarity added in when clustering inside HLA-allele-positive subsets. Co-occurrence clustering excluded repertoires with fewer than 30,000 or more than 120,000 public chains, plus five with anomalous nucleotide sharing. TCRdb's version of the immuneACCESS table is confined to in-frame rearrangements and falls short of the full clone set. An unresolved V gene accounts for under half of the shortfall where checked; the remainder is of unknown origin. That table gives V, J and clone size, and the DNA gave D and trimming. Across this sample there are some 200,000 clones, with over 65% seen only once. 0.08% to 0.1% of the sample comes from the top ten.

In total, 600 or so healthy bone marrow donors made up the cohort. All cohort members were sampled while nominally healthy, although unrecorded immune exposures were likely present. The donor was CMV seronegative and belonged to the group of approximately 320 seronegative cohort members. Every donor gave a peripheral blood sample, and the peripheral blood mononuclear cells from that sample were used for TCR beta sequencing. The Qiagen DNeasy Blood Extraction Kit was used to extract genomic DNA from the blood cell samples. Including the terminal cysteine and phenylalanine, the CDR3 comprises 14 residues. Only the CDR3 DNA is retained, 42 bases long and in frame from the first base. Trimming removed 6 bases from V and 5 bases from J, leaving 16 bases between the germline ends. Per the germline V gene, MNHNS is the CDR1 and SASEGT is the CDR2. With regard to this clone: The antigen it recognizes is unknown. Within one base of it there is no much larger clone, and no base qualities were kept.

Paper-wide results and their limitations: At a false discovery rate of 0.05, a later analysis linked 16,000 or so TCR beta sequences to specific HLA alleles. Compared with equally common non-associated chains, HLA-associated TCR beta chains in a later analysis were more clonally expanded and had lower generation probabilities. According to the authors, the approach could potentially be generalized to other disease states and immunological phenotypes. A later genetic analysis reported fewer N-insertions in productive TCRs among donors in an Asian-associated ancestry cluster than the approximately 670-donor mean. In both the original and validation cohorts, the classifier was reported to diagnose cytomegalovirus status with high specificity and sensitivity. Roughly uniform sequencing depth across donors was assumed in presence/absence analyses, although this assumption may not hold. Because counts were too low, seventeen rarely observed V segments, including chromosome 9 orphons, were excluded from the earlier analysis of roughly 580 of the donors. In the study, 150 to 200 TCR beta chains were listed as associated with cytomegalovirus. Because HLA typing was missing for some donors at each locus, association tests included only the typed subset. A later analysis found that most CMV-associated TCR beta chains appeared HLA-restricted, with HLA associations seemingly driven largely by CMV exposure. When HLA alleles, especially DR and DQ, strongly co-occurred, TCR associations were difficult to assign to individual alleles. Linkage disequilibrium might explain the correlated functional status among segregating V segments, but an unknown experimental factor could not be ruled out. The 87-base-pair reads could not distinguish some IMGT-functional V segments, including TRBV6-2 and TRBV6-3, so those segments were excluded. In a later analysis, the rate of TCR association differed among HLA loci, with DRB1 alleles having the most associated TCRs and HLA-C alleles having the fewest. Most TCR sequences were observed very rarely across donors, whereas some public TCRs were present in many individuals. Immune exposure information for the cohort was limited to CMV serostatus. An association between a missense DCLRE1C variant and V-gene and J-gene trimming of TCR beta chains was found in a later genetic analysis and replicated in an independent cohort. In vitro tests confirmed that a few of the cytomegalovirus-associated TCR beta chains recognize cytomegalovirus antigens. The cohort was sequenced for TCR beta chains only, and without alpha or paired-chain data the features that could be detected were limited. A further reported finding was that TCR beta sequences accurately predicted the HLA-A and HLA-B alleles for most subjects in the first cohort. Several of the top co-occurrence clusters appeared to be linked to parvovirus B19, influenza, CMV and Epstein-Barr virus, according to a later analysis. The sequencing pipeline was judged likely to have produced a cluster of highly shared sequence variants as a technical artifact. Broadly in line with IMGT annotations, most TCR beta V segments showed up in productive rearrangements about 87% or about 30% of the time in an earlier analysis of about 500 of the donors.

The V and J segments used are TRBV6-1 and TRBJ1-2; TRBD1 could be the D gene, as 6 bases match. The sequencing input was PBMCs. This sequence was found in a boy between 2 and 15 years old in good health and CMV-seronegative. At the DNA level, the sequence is TGTGCCAGCAGGGGGGGGGCTTTCGATTATGGCTACACCTTC. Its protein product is CASRGGAFDYGYTF.